One sample yielded the 14 T cell receptor beta chains listed below, sequenced in a study of neurological immune-mediated disorders. TCRdb itself ran the 5' RACE reads through MiXCR, one entry per CDR3 protein. The sample has 84,000 or so distinct CDR3 sequences; about a tenth are singletons. Sequences were obtained from PBMCs. The receptors were gathered from a man aged 35 to 55 in good health.

This clonotype was seen ten or more times. This rearrangement joins TRBV20-1 to TRBJ1-2; 8 bases map to TRBD1. The ends lost 3 bases at V and 7 bases at J; junction bases unmatched: 7. The CDR3 spans 13 residues. The germline V gene has CDR1 DFQATT and CDR2 SNEGSKA (reference sequence). CDR3 sequence: CSASTQGGRGYTF. The CDR3 coding sequence is TGCAGTGCTAGCACACAGGGGGGTCGTGGCTACACCTTC.

This clonotype showed up many times. The chain recombines TRBV7-9 with TRBJ1-4; D gene uncertain. V lost 7 bases and J lost 0, with 12 bases in between. Germline CDR1 is SEHNR and CDR2 is FQNEAQ (reference sequence). The CDR3 sequence is 15 residues long. CDR3 DNA: TGTGCCAGCACTACGGCACAGACAACTAATGAAAAACTGTTTTTT. Residues: CASTTAQTTNEKLFF.

This clonotype has at least ten counts. The chain carries TRBV28 and TRBJ2-3; 8 nucleotides agree with TRBD2. V trimming: 11 bases; J trimming: 2 bases; junction bases outside the gene matches: 9. In germline, CDR1 is MDHEN, CDR2 SYDVKM. The CDR3 is 14 amino acids. The CDR3 nucleotides are TGTGCCTCCCAGCGGGGGCCCAACACAGATACGCAGTATTTT. Protein product: CASQRGPNTDTQYF.

This clonotype has just a few counts. The J gene is TRBJ2-3, the V gene TRBV5-1; D is unclear. Germline lookup yields CDR1 SGHRS and CDR2 YFSETQ. V was shortened by 4 bases and J by 4 bases, with 16 bases between the two germline ends. The CDR3 spans 15 residues. CDR3 region: CASSPGPEVSDTQYF. The CDR3 nucleotides read TGCGCCAGCAGCCCTGGCCCCGAGGTATCAGATACGCAGTATTTT.

This clonotype was seen at least ten times. The rearrangement links TRBV28 to TRBJ2-7; a weak D match, TRBD2 (7 bases). The CDR3 contains 16 residues. Deletions cut 5 bases from V and 5 bases from J, with 22 bases between. CDR1 and CDR2 from the germline V gene are MDHEN and SYDVKM. In DNA, the CDR3 is TGTGCCAGCAGTCCCGCCCCTGGGAGGGGGTATAACGAGCAGTACTTC. Amino acids: CASSPAPGRGYNEQYF.

This clonotype was seen ten or more times. V is TRBV5-1 and J is TRBJ2-1; tentative D call: TRBD2 (6 bases). CDR1 and CDR2 from the germline V gene are SGHRS and YFSETQ. Trimming pared 7 bases from V and 3 bases from J, leaving 20 bases between. The CDR3 sequence is 16 residues long. The DNA of the CDR3 is TGCGCCAGCCCCGGGGTTCTAGCGCTCTTCTACAATGAGCAGTTCTTC. It translates to CASPGVLALFYNEQFF.

This clonotype was observed many times. The chain employs TRBV10-3 and TRBJ1-1; D is unclear. Trimming removed 0 bases from V and 1 base from J, with 6 bases in between. The CDR3 is 14 amino acids. Germline V gene data show CDR1 as ENHRY and CDR2 as SYGVKD. Here the CDR3 DNA reads TGTGCCATCAGTGAGTCGAGGAGGAACACTGAAGCTTTCTTT. Its protein is CAISESRRNTEAFF.

This clonotype came up many times. The chain couples TRBV20-1 to TRBJ2-1; 11 nucleotides align to TRBD2. The CDR3 spans 18 residues. With 0 bases clipped from V and 6 bases from J, the junction kept 13 bases outside the gene matches. Germline assignment: CDR1 DFQATT and CDR2 SNEGSKA (reference sequence). CDR3 sequence (DNA): TGCAGTGCTAGAGATCGGGTCGGGACTAGCGGTTTGGTCAATGAGCAGTTCTTC. This gives the protein CSARDRVGTSGLVNEQFF.

This clonotype was seen at least ten times. The chain employs TRBV27 and TRBJ2-1; 7 bases are shared with TRBD1. The CDR3 totals 15 residues. CDR1 and CDR2 (germline): MNHEY, SMNVEV (reference sequence). With 10 bases clipped from V and 1 base from J, the junction kept 10 bases outside the gene matches. CDR3 loop: CATSPGTESYNEQFF. CDR3 nucleotides: TGTGCCACCTCCCCCGGGACAGAATCCTACAATGAGCAGTTCTTC.

Points on this clonotype: With a much larger clone just one base away, this may be a read error. The chain employs TRBV29-1 and TRBJ2-7, with D perhaps matching TRBD2 (6 bases). CDR3 length equals 12 residues. V lost 4 bases, J lost 3 bases, and 10 bases lay in between. CDR1 SQVTM and CDR2 ANQGSEA come from the germline V gene. CDR3 amino acids: CSVVGGNYEQYF. Written as DNA, the CDR3 is TGCAGCGTTGTGGGGGGAAACTACGAGCAGTACTTC.

This clonotype has ten or more counts. J is TRBJ2-2 and V is TRBV19; D perhaps matches TRBD1 (6 bases). V was pared by 2 bases and J by 8 bases, with 27 bases between. The CDR3 runs to 19 residues. Germline V gene sequence: CDR1 LNHDA, CDR2 SQIVND (reference sequence). As DNA, the CDR3 is TGTGCCAGTAGTATAAAGTTTCGGTGGTCCAGGGGACCTATGGGGGAGCTGTTTTTT. This codes for CASSIKFRWSRGPMGELFF.

This clonotype is termed medium-sized. This chain connects TRBV10-3 to TRBJ2-3; no reliable D call. Between the trimmed V and J ends, which lost 9 bases and 1 base, there was a span of 14 bases. The CDR3 consists of 14 residues. Germline CDR1 is ENHRY and CDR2 is SYGVKD. The CDR3 DNA sequence: TGTGCCATTCGAGGAGAATACGGCACAGATACGCAGTATTTT. Its translation: CAIRGEYGTDTQYF.

The sample holds many counts of this clonotype. The chain recombines TRBV29-1 with TRBJ2-7, with 11 nucleotides matching TRBD1. From germline, CDR1 is SQVTM and CDR2 ANQGSEA. There are 13 residues in the CDR3. With 6 bases clipped from V and 3 bases from J, the junction kept 4 bases outside the gene matches. The CDR3 is CSVRTGGIYEQYF. The CDR3 region has the DNA TGCAGCGTGCGGACAGGGGGCATCTACGAGCAGTACTTC.

This clonotype showed up many times. The chain joins TRBV29-1 to TRBJ2-6, with 7 bases fitting TRBD1. J lost 0 bases, V lost 1 base, and 9 bases had no gene match. CDR1 is SQVTM, CDR2 ANQGSEA, per germline. The CDR3 length is 18 residues. The DNA for the CDR3 is TGCAGCGTTGAAGTGATGACAGGGCCCCGCTCTGGGGCCAACGTCCTGACTTTC. Its protein product is CSVEVMTGPRSGANVLTF.